Listed below are T cell receptor beta chains from one sample, sequenced in a study of blood T cell repertoires in COVID-19. TCRdb's table, derived via immunoSEQ multiplex PCR, lists solely in-frame clones and lacks some. This repertoire shows more than 350,000 clones, around nine tenths found once; its top ten account for approximately 1.5%. Specimen: PBMCs or T cells enriched from blood (not recorded which). The receptors here all came from a woman under 30 who had been exposed to COVID-19. CDR3s include the opening cysteine and the closing phenylalanine or tryptophan. The D gene is left open where the match is weak. Some rows have no size entry. The others give once, few or many, or a class for an expanded clone.

v_gene,j_gene,d_gene,abundance,CDR3nt,CDR3aa
TRBV6-6,TRBJ2-7,TRBD1,NA,TGTGCCAGCAGTCTACTGACCCCCGGGACAGGGGTAGGCTACGAGCAGTACTTC,CASSLLTPGTGVGYEQYF
TRBV7-9,TRBJ1-4,NA,NA,TGTGCCAGCACTTTGATCGTAGTCGGTGAAAAACTGTTTTTT,CASTLIVVGEKLFF
TRBV7-9,TRBJ1-6,NA,few,TGTGCCAGCAGTAGCGGGACACCTTCACCCCTCCACTTT,CASSSGTPSPLHF
TRBV30,TRBJ2-7,NA,NA,TGTGCCTGGAGCGCCCAGGTAGACGGGCAGTACTTC,CAWSAQVDGQYF
TRBV29-1,TRBJ1-4,TRBD1,NA,TGCAGCGTTGGGCGCTGGGGCAGGGGGAACGAAAAACTGTTTTTT,CSVGRWGRGNEKLFF
TRBV7-9,TRBJ1-4,TRBD1,NA,TGTGCCAGCAGCTCCCGGACAGGGATAGTTGAAAAACTGTTTTTT,CASSSRTGIVEKLFF
TRBV6-1,TRBJ2-3,NA,NA,TGTGCCAGCAGTGAAAGACCTGGAGGCACAGATACGCAGTATTTT,CASSERPGGTDTQYF
TRBV6-2/TRBV6-3,TRBJ2-7,NA,NA,TGTGCCAGCAGTTCTAGGGGCTACGAGCAGTACTTC,CASSSRGYEQYF
TRBV11-2,TRBJ2-7,TRBD1,NA,TGTGCCAGCAGCATCTCTCGGACAGGGGTGGGAGAGCAGTACTTC,CASSISRTGVGEQYF
TRBV10-3,TRBJ2-1,NA,NA,TGTGCCACCCTCTTAGGGGGGGGCAGCTCCTACAATGAGCAGTTCTTC,CATLLGGGSSYNEQFF
TRBV28,TRBJ1-1,TRBD1,NA,TGTGCCAGCAGTTTATGGGGACAGGGGCGAGCTGACACTGAAGCTTTCTTT,CASSLWGQGRADTEAFF
TRBV6-2/TRBV6-3,TRBJ1-5,NA,NA,TGTGCCAGCAGTTTCCAGGGCAGTGGCAATCAGCCCCAGCATTTT,CASSFQGSGNQPQHF
TRBV28,TRBJ1-3,TRBD1,NA,TGTGCCAGCAGTCAACAGGGGGAACCCTCTGGAAACACCATATATTTT,CASSQQGEPSGNTIYF
TRBV7-9,TRBJ2-5,TRBD1,NA,TGTGCCAGCAGCCGACCCGGGACAGGGCAAGAGACCCAGTACTTC,CASSRPGTGQETQYF
TRBV11-3,TRBJ2-1,NA,NA,TGTGCCAGCAGCCCGCGAACTAGGAAGCTCTCGTGCAATGAGCAGTTCTTC,CASSPRTRKLSCNEQFF
TRBV6-5,TRBJ1-5,NA,NA,TGTGCCAGCAGAACGCGGGGGAGGGATCAGCCCCAGCATTTT,CASRTRGRDQPQHF
TRBV7-9,TRBJ2-1,TRBD1,NA,TGTGCCAGCAGCTTAAACAGGGGGCTGGACAATGAGCAGTTCTTC,CASSLNRGLDNEQFF
TRBV5-5,TRBJ1-4,NA,NA,TGTGCCAGCAGCTCCACCCTCGAGGCTAATGAAAAACTGTTTTTT,CASSSTLEANEKLFF
TRBV2,TRBJ1-4,NA,NA,TGTGCCACTTCAGGGGTTAATGAAAAACTGTTTTTT,CATSGVNEKLFF
TRBV3-1/TRBV3-2,TRBJ1-2,TRBD1,few,TGTGCCAGCAGCCGTCCCGGGACAGGGAACTATGGCTACACCTTC,CASSRPGTGNYGYTF
TRBV7-2,TRBJ2-7,NA,NA,TGTGCCAGCAGCTCCACAGGTTCCTACGAGCAGTACTTC,CASSSTGSYEQYF
TRBV7-9,TRBJ1-5,NA,NA,TGTGCCAGCAGCTTCTTGAAAGAGAATAGCAATCAGCCCCAGCATTTT,CASSFLKENSNQPQHF
TRBV21-1,TRBJ1-2,NA,NA,TGTGCCAGCAGCAAAGAGGAGGACAGGGGTAAGGATGGCTACACCTTC,CASSKEEDRGKDGYTF
TRBV4-2,TRBJ2-3,TRBD2,NA,TGTGCCAGCAGCCAACAGGTTGGAGGCGGGGGGGTCGATACGCAGTATTTT,CASSQQVGGGGVDTQYF
TRBV4-3,TRBJ2-3,TRBD1,NA,TGCGCCAGCAGCCAAAATCCAGGGGGTACAGATACGCAGTATTTT,CASSQNPGGTDTQYF
TRBV23-1,TRBJ1-2,NA,NA,TGCGCCAGCAGCCCCCCAGAGGGTCAGGATGGCTACACCTTC,CASSPPEGQDGYTF
TRBV27,TRBJ2-3,TRBD2,NA,TGTGCCAGCAGTTTACGGAGACTAGCATCAGATACGCAGTATTTT,CASSLRRLASDTQYF
TRBV7-2,TRBJ2-1,TRBD2,NA,TGTGCCAGCAGCCCAGAAGCGGGGGTTAATGAGCAGTTCTTC,CASSPEAGVNEQFF
TRBV7-2,TRBJ2-3,TRBD2,NA,TGTGCCAGCAGACCTAGCGGGGCTTTCCCAGATACGCAGTATTTT,CASRPSGAFPDTQYF
TRBV29-1,TRBJ2-7,TRBD1,NA,TGCAGCGTACCAACAGGGGGCGAGCAGTACTTC,CSVPTGGEQYF
TRBV7-2,TRBJ2-7,NA,NA,TGTGCCAGCAGCTTAATAGGGGACATGGCCTACGAGCAATACTTC,CASSLIGDMAYEQYF
TRBV28,TRBJ2-2,TRBD1,NA,TGTGCCAGCAGTTCCCGGACAGGGTGGTACACCGGGGAGCTGTTTTTT,CASSSRTGWYTGELFF
TRBV7-2,TRBJ1-3,NA,NA,TGTGCCAGCAGCTTAGACTCTGGTGGTGGAAACACCATATATTTT,CASSLDSGGGNTIYF
TRBV7-6,TRBJ1-4,TRBD1,NA,TGTGCCAGCAGCCGGACAGGGGGCCTTCCTTTGAATGAAAAACTGTTTTTT,CASSRTGGLPLNEKLFF
TRBV24-1,TRBJ2-2,NA,NA,TGTGCCACCAGTGAAAGGGACATCCGACCGAACACCGGGGAGCTGTTTTTT,CATSERDIRPNTGELFF
TRBV5-1,TRBJ2-3,TRBD2,NA,TGCGCCAGCAGCTTGGGACTAGCGGGAACAGATACGCAGTATTTT,CASSLGLAGTDTQYF
TRBV10-2,TRBJ2-3,NA,few,TGCGCCAGCAGTGAGCAGGGATATACGCAGTATTTT,CASSEQGYTQYF
TRBV7-2,TRBJ2-7,NA,NA,TGTGCCAGCAGCTTATTGGAGGGTGTCCCCTACGAGCAGTACTTC,CASSLLEGVPYEQYF
TRBV24-1,TRBJ2-1,TRBD1,NA,TGTGCCACCAGTGACGGGACAGGGTCGGGGAATGAGCAGTTCTTC,CATSDGTGSGNEQFF
TRBV12-5,TRBJ1-3,TRBD1,NA,TGTGCTAGTGGTTTGGGGGCTGAGGACAGGGGTTCTGGAAACACCATATATTTT,CASGLGAEDRGSGNTIYF
TRBV6-5,TRBJ2-7,NA,NA,TGTGCCAGCAGTTACTCGGAATCTGGCGGCTCCTACGAGCAGTACTTC,CASSYSESGGSYEQYF
TRBV5-5,TRBJ2-1,TRBD1,NA,TGTGCCAGCAGCTGGGACAGGACCAGCTCCTACAATGAGCAGTTCTTC,CASSWDRTSSYNEQFF
TRBV6-5,TRBJ1-6,TRBD1,NA,TGTGCCAGCAGCCGCGAGGGACAGGGGGTATCACCCCTCCACTTT,CASSREGQGVSPLHF
TRBV5-1,TRBJ1-2,TRBD1,NA,TGCGCCAGCAGCTCATCCGTAGACAGGGTGGATGGCTACACCTTC,CASSSSVDRVDGYTF
TRBV5-1,TRBJ2-7,NA,few,TGCGCCAGCAGCTTGGAAAGGGGAACGTCCTACGAGCAGTACTTC,CASSLERGTSYEQYF
TRBV5-6,TRBJ1-6,TRBD1,NA,TGTGCCAGCAGCTCCTCGTTGGGACAGGGGGCCCTCTCACCCCTCCACTTT,CASSSSLGQGALSPLHF
TRBV2,TRBJ2-7,NA,NA,TGTGCCAGCAGTGAAAGAGCAGACAAACCTTACGAGCAGTACTTC,CASSERADKPYEQYF
TRBV2,TRBJ2-7,NA,NA,TGTGCCAGCAAATCACAGGGCGACGGGCAGTACTTC,CASKSQGDGQYF
TRBV7-3,TRBJ2-5,TRBD1,NA,TGTGCCAGCAGCCCCCAGACAGGGGCCGGCGAGACCCAGTACTTC,CASSPQTGAGETQYF
TRBV18,TRBJ1-3,NA,NA,TGTGCCAGCTCACCAGGCCCCCTCTCTGGAAACACCATATATTTT,CASSPGPLSGNTIYF
TRBV7-2,TRBJ1-2,TRBD1,few,TGTGCCAGCAGCCTAACCGGGACAGGTCGTCTAGAGGGCTACACCTTC,CASSLTGTGRLEGYTF
TRBV2,TRBJ1-1,NA,NA,TGTGCCAGCAGCGCTACAGGGTTTGAAGCTTTCTTT,CASSATGFEAFF
TRBV6-5,TRBJ2-7,NA,NA,TGTGCCAGCAGCGCCCTTACCCCGGGTTCCGAGCAGTACTTC,CASSALTPGSEQYF
TRBV5-5,TRBJ2-6,TRBD1,NA,TGTGCCAGCAGCTTGGGCCCTTGGACAGGGGGCGGCTCTGGGGCCAACGTCCTGACTTTC,CASSLGPWTGGGSGANVLTF
TRBV3-1/TRBV3-2,TRBJ2-1,TRBD2,NA,TGTGCCAGCAGCCGACCCCCACTAGCGGGGGGCCAACCACGTTACAATGAGCAGTTCTTC,CASSRPPLAGGQPRYNEQFF
TRBV7-3,TRBJ1-6,TRBD1,NA,TGTGCCAGCAGCTTAGGACAGGTCTATTCACCCCTCCACTTT,CASSLGQVYSPLHF
TRBV7-8,TRBJ1-2,TRBD1,NA,TGTGCCAGCAGCTCACAGGGGGCAAACTATGGCTACACCTTC,CASSSQGANYGYTF